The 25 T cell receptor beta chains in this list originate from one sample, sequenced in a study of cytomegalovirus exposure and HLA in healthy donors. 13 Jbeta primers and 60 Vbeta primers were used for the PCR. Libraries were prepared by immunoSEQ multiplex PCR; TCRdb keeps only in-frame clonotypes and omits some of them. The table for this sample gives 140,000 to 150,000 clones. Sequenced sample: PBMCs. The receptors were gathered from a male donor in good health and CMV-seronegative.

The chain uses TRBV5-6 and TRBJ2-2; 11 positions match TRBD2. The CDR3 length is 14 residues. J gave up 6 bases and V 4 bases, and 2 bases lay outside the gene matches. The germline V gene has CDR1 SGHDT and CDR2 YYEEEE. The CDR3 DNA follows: TGTGCCAGCAGCCCTAGCGGGAGGCCCGGGGAGCTGTTTTTT. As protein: CASSPSGRPGELFF.

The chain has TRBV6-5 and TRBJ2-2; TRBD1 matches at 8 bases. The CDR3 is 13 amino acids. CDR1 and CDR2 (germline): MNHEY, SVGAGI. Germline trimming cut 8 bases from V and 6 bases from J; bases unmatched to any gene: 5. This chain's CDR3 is CASLGQGAGELFF. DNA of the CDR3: TGTGCCAGCCTAGGACAGGGAGCCGGGGAGCTGTTTTTT.

Here the CDR3 reads CASSSGGVVVGAFF. The DNA for the CDR3 is TGTGCCAGCAGTTCAGGGGGCGTGGTGGTTGGAGCTTTCTTT. The V gene is TRBV6-1, the J gene TRBJ1-1; 8 nucleotides agree with TRBD1. V was pared by 5 bases and J by 10 bases, with 12 bases of the junction left unmatched. CDR1 and CDR2 from the germline V gene are MNHNS and SASEGT. This CDR3 has 14 residues.

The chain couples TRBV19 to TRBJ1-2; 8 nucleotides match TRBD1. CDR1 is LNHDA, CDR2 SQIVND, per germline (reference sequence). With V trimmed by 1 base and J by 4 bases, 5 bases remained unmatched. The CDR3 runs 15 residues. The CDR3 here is CASSIGNRGVYGYTF. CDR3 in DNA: TGTGCCAGTAGTATAGGCAACAGGGGGGTCTATGGCTACACCTTC.

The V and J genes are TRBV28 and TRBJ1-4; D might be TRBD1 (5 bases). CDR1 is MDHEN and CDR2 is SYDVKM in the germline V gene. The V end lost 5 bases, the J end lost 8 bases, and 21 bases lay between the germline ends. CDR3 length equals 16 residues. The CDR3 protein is CASSPPGTGLGEKLFF. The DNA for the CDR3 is TGTGCCAGCAGTCCTCCAGGGACGGGACTAGGAGAAAAACTGTTTTTT.

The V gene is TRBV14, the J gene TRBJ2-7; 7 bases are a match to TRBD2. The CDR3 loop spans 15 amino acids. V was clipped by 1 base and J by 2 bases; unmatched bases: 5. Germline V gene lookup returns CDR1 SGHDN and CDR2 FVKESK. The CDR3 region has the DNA TGTGCCAGCAGCCAAGTCCAGGGAGGGACCTACGAGCAGTACTTC. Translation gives CASSQVQGGTYEQYF. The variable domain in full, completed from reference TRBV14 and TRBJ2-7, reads EAGVTQFPSHSVIEKGQTVTLRCDPISGHDNLYWYRRVMGKEIKFLLHFVKESKQDESGMPNNRFLAERTGGTYSTLKVQPAELEDSGVYFCASSQVQGGTYEQYFGPGTRLTVT.

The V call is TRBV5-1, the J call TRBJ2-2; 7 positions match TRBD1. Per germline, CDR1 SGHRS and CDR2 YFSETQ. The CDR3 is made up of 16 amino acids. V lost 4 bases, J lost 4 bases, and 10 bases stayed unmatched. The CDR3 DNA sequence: TGCGCCAGCAGCCCCCCGACAGGGTCAGGCACCGGGGAGCTGTTTTTT. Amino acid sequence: CASSPPTGSGTGELFF.

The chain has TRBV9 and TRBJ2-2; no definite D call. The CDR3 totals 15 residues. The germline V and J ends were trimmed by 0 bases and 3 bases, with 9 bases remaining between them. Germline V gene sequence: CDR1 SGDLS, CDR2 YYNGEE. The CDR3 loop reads CASSVVDSYTGELFF. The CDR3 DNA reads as TGTGCCAGCAGCGTAGTTGATAGCTACACCGGGGAGCTGTTTTTT.

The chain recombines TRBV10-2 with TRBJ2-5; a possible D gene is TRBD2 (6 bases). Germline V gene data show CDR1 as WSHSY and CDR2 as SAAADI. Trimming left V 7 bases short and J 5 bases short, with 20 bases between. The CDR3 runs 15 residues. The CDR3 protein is CASNRGGTSAETQYF. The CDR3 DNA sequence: TGCGCCAGCAACCGAGGCGGGACTTCTGCGGAGACCCAGTACTTC.

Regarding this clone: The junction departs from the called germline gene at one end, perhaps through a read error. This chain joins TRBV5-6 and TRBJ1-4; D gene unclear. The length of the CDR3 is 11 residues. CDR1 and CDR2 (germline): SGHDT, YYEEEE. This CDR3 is CASSLGQRVVF. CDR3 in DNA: TGTGCCAGCAGCTTGGGCCAGAGGGTGGTTTTT.

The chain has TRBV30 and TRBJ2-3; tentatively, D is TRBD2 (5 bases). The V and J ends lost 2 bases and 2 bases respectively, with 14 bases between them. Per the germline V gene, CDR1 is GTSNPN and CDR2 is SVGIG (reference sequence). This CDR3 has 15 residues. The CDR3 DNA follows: TGTGCCTGGAGTACTCTCGAGGGCTACACAGATACGCAGTATTTT. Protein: CAWSTLEGYTDTQYF.

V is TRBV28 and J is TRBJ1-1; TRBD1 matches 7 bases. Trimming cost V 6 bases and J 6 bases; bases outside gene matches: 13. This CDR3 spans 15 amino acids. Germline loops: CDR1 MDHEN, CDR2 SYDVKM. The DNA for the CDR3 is TGTGCCAGCAGCTCAATACAGGGGCGGTGGTCTGAAGCTTTCTTT. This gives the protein CASSSIQGRWSEAFF.

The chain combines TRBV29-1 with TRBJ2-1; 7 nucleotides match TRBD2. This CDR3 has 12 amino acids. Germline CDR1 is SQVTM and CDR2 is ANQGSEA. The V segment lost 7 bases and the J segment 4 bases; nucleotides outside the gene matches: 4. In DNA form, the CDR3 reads TGCAGCGCTAGGACTAGTTACAATGAGCAGTTCTTC. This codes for CSARTSYNEQFF.

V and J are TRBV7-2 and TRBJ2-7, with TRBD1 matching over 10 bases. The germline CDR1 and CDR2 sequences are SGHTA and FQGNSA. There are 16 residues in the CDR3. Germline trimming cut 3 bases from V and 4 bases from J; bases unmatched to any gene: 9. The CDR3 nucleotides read TGTGCCAGCAGCTTTAGACAGGGGGCTTTCCCATACGAGCAGTACTTC. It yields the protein CASSFRQGAFPYEQYF.

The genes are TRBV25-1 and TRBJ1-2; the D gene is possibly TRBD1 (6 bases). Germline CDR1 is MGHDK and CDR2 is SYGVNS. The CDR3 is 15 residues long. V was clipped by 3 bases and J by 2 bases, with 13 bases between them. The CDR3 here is CASSDPGGGNYGYTF. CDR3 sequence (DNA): TGTGCCAGCAGTGACCCGGGAGGGGGAAACTATGGCTACACCTTC.

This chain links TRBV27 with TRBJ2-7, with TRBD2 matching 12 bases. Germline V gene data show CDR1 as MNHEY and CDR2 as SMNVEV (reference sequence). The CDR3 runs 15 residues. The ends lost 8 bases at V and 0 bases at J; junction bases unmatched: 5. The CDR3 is CASGGTSGPSYEQYF. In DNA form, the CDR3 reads TGTGCCAGCGGCGGGACTAGCGGGCCCTCCTACGAGCAGTACTTC.

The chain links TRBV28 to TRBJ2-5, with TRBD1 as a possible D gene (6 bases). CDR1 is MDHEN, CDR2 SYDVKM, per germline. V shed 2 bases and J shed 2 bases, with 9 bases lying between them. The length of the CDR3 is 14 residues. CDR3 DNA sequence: TGTGCCAGCAGTTTACAAGGACAGCAAGAGACCCAGTACTTC. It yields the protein CASSLQGQQETQYF.

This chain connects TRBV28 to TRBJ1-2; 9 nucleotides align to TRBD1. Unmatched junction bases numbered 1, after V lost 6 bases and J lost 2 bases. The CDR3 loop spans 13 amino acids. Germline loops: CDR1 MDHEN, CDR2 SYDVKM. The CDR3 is CASRTGGNYGYTF. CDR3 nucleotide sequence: TGTGCCAGCAGGACAGGGGGGAACTATGGCTACACCTTC.

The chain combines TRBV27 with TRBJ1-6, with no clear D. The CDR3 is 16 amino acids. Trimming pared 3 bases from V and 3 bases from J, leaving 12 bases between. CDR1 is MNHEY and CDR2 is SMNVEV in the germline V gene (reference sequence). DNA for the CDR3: TGTGCCAGCAGTTTTATGAGGAGCAACTATAATTCACCCCTCCACTTT. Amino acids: CASSFMRSNYNSPLHF.

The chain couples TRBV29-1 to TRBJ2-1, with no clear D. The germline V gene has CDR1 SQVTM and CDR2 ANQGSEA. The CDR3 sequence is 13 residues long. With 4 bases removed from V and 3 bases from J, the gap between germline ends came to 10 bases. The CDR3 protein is CSVGLNSYNEQFF. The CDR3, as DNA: TGCAGCGTTGGTCTGAACAGCTACAATGAGCAGTTCTTC.

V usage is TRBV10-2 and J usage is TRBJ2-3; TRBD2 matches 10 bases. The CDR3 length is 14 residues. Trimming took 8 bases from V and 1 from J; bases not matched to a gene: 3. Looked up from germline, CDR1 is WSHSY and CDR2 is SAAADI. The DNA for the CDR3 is TGCGCCAGCTCCGGGACTAGCGGCACAGATACGCAGTATTTT. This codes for CASSGTSGTDTQYF.

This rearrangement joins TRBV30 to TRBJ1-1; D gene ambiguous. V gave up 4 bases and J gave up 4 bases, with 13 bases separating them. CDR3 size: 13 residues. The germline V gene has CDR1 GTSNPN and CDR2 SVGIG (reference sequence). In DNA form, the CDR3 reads TGTGCCTGGACGGACTCAGGAGTCACTGAAGCTTTCTTT. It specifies CAWTDSGVTEAFF.

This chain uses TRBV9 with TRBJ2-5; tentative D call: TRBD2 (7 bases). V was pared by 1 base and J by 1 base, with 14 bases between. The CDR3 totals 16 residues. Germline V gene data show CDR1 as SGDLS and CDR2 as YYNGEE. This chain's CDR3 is CASSVFAGDTQETQYF. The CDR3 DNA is TGTGCCAGCAGCGTATTTGCGGGGGACACCCAAGAGACCCAGTACTTC.

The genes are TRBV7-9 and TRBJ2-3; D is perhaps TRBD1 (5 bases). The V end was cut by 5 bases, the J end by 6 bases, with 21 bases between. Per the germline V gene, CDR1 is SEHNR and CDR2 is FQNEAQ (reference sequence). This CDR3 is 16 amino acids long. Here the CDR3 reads CASSEDQIGVSDTQYF. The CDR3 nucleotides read TGTGCCAGCAGCGAAGATCAAATAGGGGTCTCGGATACGCAGTATTTT.

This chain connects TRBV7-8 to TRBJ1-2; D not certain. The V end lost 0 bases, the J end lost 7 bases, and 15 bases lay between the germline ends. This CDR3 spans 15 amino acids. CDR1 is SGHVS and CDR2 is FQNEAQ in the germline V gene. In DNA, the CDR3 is TGTGCCAGCAGCTTAGCGCTATCGAGTCCGAGTGGCTACACCTTC. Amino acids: CASSLALSSPSGYTF.